This TCR beta chain stems from a study of graft-versus-host responses after intestinal transplantation. This clone was recorded once. What it recognizes is unknown. Germline assignment: CDR1 SGHAT and CDR2 FQNNGV. The CDR3 is 17 residues long. Trimming took 3 bases from V and 0 from J; bases not matched to a gene: 6. Using immunoSEQ multiplex PCR, the repertoire was profiled, and TCRdb retains in-frame clones only, with some absent. In the table there are 25,000 or so clones, 82% of which are singletons. The sample was unstimulated CD4+ T cells sorted from spleen or lymph node cells, taken before intestinal transplant. The clonotype comes from a human donor who received an intestinal transplant. The chain recombines TRBV11-2 with TRBJ2-2; TRBD2 agrees at 8 bases. In nucleotides, the CDR3 is TGTGCCAGCAGCTTGGTAGCGGGGAGCCCGAACACCGGGGAGCTGTTTTTT. This gives the protein CASSLVAGSPNTGELFF.